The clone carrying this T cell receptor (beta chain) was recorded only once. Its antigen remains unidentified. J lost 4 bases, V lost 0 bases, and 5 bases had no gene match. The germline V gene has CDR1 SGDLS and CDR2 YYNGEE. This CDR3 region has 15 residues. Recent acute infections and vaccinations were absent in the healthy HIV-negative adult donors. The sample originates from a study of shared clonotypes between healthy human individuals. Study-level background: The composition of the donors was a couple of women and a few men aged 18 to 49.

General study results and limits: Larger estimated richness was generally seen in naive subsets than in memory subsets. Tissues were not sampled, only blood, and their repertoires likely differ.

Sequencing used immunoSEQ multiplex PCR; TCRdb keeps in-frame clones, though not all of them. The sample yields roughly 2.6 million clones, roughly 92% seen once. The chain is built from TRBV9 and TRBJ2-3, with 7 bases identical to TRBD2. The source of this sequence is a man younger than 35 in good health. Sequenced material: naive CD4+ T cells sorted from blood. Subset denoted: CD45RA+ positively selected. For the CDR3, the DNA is TGTGCCAGCAGCGTAGAAGCGGGGTGGTCAGATACGCAGTATTTT. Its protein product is CASSVEAGWSDTQYF.